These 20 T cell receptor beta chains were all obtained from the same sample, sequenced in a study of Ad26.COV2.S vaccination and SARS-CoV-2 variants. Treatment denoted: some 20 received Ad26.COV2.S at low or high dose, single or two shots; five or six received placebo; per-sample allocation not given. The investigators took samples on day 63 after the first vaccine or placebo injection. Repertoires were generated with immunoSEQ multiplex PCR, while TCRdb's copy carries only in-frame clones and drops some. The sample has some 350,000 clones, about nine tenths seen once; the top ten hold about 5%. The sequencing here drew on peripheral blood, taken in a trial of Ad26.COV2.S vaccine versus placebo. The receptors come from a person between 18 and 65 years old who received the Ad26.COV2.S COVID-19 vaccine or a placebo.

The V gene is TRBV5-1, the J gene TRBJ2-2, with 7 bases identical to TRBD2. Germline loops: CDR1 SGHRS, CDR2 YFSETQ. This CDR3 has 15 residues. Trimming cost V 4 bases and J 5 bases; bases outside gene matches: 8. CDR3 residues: CASSPLAVGTGELFF. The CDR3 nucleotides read TGCGCCAGCAGCCCCCTAGCGGTTGGGACCGGGGAGCTGTTTTTT.

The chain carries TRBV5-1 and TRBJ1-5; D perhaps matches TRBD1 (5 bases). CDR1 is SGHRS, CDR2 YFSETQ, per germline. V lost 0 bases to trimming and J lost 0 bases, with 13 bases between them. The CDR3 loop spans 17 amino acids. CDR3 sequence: CASSLAFRGYSNQPQHF. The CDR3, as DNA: TGCGCCAGCAGCTTGGCGTTCCGGGGCTATAGCAATCAGCCCCAGCATTTT.

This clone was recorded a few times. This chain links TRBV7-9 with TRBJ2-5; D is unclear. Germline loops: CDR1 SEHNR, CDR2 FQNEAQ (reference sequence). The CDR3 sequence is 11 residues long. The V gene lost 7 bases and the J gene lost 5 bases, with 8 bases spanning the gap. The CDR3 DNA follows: TGTGCCAGCACCTCCCGGGAGACCCAGTACTTC. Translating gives CASTSRETQYF. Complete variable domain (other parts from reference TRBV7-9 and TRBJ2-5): DTGVSQNPRHKITKRGQNVTFRCDPISEHNRLYWYRQTLGQGPEFLTYFQNEAQLEKSRLLSDRFSAERPKGSFSTLEIQRTEQGDSAMYLCASTSRETQYFGPGTRLLVL.

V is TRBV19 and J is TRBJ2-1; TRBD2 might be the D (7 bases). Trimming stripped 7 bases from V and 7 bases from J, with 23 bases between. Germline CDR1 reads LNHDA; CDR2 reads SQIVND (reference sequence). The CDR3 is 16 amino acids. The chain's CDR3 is CASTLGGGGPGNEQFF. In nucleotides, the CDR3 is TGTGCCAGTACCCTCGGGGGCGGGGGACCCGGTAATGAGCAGTTCTTC.

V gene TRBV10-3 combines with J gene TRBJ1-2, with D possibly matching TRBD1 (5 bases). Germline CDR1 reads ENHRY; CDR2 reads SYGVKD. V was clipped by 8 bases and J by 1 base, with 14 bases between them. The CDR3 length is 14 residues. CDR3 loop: CAIGRQGDNYGYTF. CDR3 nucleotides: TGTGCCATCGGAAGGCAGGGCGATAACTATGGCTACACCTTC.

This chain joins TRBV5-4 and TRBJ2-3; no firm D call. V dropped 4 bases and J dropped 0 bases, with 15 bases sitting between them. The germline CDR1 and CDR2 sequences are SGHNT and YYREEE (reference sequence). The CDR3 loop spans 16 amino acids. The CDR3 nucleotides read TGTGCCAGCAGCGTTCGAGAGACGGCTAGCACAGATACGCAGTATTTT. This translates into CASSVRETASTDTQYF.

The CDR3 region is CASSLELGRNTEAFF. CDR3 coding DNA: TGTGCCAGCAGCTTGGAATTGGGGCGGAACACTGAAGCTTTCTTT. The chain is built from TRBV7-2 and TRBJ1-1; TRBD1 is a possible D gene (5 bases). CDR3 length: 15 amino acids. The germline V gene has CDR1 SGHTA and CDR2 FQGNSA. V dropped 3 bases and J dropped 1 base, with 12 bases sitting between them.

CDR3 loop: CASSTDRYGYTF. The DNA for the CDR3 is TGTGCCAGTAGTACCGATCGCTATGGCTACACCTTC. The rearrangement joins TRBV19 to TRBJ1-2; D ambiguous. CDR1 is LNHDA and CDR2 is SQIVND in the germline V gene (reference sequence). This CDR3 spans 12 amino acids. V was pared by 4 bases and J by 4 bases, with 7 bases between.

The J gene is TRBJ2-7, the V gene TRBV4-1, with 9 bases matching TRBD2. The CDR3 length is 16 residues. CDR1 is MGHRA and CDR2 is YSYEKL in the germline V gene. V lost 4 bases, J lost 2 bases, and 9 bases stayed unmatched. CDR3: CASSPTPSGATYEQYF. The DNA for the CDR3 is TGCGCCAGCAGCCCCACCCCTAGCGGGGCCACCTACGAGCAGTACTTC.

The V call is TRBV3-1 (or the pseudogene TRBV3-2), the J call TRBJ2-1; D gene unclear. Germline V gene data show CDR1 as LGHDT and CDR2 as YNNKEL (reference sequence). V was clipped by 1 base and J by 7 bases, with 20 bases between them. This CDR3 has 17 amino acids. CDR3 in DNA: TGTGCCAGCAGCCAAGGGAACCTCCTATCTACTTGGAATGAGCAGTTCTTC. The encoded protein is CASSQGNLLSTWNEQFF.

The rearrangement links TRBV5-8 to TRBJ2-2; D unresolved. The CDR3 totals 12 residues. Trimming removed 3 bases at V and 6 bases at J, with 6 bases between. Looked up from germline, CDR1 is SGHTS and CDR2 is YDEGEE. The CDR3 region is CASSYYAGELFF. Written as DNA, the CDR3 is TGTGCCAGCAGCTACTACGCCGGGGAGCTGTTTTTT. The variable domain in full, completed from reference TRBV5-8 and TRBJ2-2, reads EAGVTQSPTHLIKTRGQQATLRCSPISGHTSVYWYQQALGLGLQFLLWYDEGEERNRGNFPPRFSGRQFPNYSSELNVNALELEDSALYLCASSYYAGELFFGEGSRLTVL.

The CDR3 reads CASSQDHKDTQYF. The CDR3 coding sequence is TGTGCCAGCAGCCAAGATCATAAAGATACGCAGTATTTT. V usage is TRBV14 and J usage is TRBJ2-3; D call uncertain. Germline V gene lookup returns CDR1 SGHDN and CDR2 FVKESK. The CDR3 totals 13 residues. Trimming left V 0 bases short and J 5 bases short, with 6 bases between. Combining the CDR3 with reference TRBV14 and TRBJ2-3 gives the whole variable domain EAGVTQFPSHSVIEKGQTVTLRCDPISGHDNLYWYRRVMGKEIKFLLHFVKESKQDESGMPNNRFLAERTGGTYSTLKVQPAELEDSGVYFCASSQDHKDTQYFGPGTRLTVL.

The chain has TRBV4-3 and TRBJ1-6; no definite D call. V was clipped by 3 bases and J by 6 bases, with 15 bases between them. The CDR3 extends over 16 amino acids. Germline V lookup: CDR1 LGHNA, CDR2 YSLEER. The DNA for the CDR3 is TGCGCCAGCAGCCATCTGGGGATAACTCCTAATTCACCCCTCCACTTT. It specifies CASSHLGITPNSPLHF.

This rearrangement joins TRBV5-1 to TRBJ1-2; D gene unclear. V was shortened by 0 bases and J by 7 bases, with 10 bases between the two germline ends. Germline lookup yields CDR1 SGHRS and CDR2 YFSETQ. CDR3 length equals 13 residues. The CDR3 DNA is TGCGCCAGCAGCTTGGAGGGCTTCTCTGGCTACACCTTC. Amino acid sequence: CASSLEGFSGYTF.

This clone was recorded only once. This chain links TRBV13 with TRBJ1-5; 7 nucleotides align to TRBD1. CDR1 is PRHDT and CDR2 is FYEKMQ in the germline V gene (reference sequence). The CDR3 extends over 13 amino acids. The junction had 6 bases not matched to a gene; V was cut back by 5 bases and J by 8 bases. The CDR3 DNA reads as TGTGCCAGCAGCGCCGGGACAGTGGAGCCCCAGCATTTT. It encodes CASSAGTVEPQHF.

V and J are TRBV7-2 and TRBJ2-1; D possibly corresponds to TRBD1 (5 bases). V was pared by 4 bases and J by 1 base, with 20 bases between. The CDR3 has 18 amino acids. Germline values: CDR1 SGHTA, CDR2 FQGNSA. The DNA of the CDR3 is TGTGCCAGCAGCTCCCCGAAGCTGGGGCTTACGTCCTACAATGAGCAGTTCTTC. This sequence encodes CASSSPKLGLTSYNEQFF. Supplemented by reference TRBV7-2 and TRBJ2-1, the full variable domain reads GAGVSQSPSNKVTEKGKDVELRCDPISGHTALYWYRQSLGQGLEFLIYFQGNSAPDKSGLPSDRFSAERTGGSVSTLTIQRTQQEDSAVYLCASSSPKLGLTSYNEQFFGPGTRLTVL.

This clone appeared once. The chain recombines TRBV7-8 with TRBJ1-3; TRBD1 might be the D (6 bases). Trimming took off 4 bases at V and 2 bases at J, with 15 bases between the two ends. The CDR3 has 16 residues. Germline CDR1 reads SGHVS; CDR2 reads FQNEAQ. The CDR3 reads CASSYRDLSPGNTIYF. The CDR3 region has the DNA TGTGCCAGCAGCTACAGGGACTTATCCCCTGGAAACACCATATATTTT.

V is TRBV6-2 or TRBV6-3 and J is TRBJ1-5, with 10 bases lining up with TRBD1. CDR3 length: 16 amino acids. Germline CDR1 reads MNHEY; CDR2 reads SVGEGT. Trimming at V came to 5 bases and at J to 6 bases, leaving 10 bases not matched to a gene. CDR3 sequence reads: CASSTLTGGAGQPQHF. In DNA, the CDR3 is TGTGCCAGCAGTACCCTGACAGGGGGCGCGGGTCAGCCCCAGCATTTT.

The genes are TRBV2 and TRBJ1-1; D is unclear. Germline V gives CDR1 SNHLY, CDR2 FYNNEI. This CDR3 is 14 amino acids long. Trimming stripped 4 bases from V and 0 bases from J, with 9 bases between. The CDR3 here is CASSGGPLNTEAFF. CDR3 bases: TGTGCCAGCAGTGGTGGGCCGTTGAACACTGAAGCTTTCTTT. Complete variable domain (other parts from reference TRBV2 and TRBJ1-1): EPEVTQTPSHQVTQMGQEVILRCVPISNHLYFYWYRQILGQKVEFLVSFYNNEISEKSEIFDDQFSVERPDGSNFTLKIRSTKLEDSAMYFCASSGGPLNTEAFFGQGTRLTVV.

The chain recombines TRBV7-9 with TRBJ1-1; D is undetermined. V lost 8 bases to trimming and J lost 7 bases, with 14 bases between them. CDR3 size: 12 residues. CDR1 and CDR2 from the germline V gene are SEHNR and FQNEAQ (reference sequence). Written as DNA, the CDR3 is TGTGCCAGCGGAAGTCTTAGATATGAAGCTTTCTTT. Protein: CASGSLRYEAFF.